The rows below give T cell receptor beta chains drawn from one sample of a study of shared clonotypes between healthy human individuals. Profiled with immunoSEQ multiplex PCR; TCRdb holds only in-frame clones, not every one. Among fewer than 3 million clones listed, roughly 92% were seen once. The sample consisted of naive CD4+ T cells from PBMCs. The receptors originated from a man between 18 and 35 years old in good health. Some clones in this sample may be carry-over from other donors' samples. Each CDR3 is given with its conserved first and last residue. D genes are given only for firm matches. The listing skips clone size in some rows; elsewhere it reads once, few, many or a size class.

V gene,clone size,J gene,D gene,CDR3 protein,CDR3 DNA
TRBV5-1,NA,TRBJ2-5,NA,CASSLVPGASQTQYF,TGCGCCAGCAGCTTGGTCCCGGGAGCCAGCCAGACCCAGTACTTC
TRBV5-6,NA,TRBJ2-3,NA,CASSASLGGREYF,TGTGCCAGCAGCGCCTCATTGGGGGGTCGTGAGTATTTT
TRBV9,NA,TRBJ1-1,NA,CASSSRDGDMNTEAFF,TGTGCCAGCAGCTCCCGGGACGGCGATATGAACACTGAAGCTTTCTTT
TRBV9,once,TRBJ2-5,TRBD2,CASSVVGGRGETQYF,TGTGCCAGCAGCGTAGTCGGCGGGAGGGGGGAGACCCAGTACTTC
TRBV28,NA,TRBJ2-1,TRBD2,CASSSGRVYEQFF,TGTGCCAGCAGTAGCGGGAGGGTTTATGAGCAGTTCTTC
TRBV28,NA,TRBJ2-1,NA,CASSFPRSSYNEQFF,TGTGCCAGCAGTTTCCCCAGAAGCTCCTACAATGAGCAGTTCTTC
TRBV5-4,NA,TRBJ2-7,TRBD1,CASSLDRGRYEQYF,TGTGCCAGCAGCTTGGACAGGGGGCGCTACGAGCAGTACTTC
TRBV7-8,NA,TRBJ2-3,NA,CASSLGLGTDTQYF,TGTGCCAGCAGCTTAGGTTTGGGGACAGATACGCAGTATTTT
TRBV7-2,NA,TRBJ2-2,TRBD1,CASSFSLGTEGGELFF,TGTGCCAGCAGCTTTTCCCTTGGGACAGAGGGCGGGGAGCTGTTTTTT
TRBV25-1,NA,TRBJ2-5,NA,CASSDDGFQETQYF,TGTGCCAGCAGTGACGACGGATTCCAAGAGACCCAGTACTTC
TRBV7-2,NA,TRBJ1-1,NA,CASSLGGMTEAFF,TGTGCCAGCAGCTTAGGGGGGATGACTGAAGCTTTCTTT
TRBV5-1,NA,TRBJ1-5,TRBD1,CASSITGGQQPQHF,TGCGCCAGCAGCATAACAGGGGGCCAGCAGCCCCAGCATTTT
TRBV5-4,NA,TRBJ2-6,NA,CASSSPIKRANVLTF,TGTGCCAGCAGCTCGCCCATAAAGAGGGCCAACGTCCTGACTTTC
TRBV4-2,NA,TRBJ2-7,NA,CASSQAGSYEQYF,TGTGCCAGCAGCCAAGCCGGCAGCTACGAGCAGTACTTC
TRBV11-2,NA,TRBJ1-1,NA,CASSLVAGPSAFF,TGTGCCAGCAGCTTAGTAGCAGGTCCTTCGGCTTTCTTT
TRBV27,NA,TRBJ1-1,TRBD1,CASSSGQGTNTEAFF,TGTGCCAGCAGTTCGGGACAGGGGACGAACACTGAAGCTTTCTTT
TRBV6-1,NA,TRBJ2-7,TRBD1,CASGRDRDQEQYF,TGTGCCAGCGGCCGGGACAGGGACCAAGAGCAGTACTTC
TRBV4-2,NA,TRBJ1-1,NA,CASSPEYSPNTEAFF,TGTGCCAGCAGCCCCGAATACTCGCCGAACACTGAAGCTTTCTTT
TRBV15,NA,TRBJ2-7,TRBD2,CATSREASGSFHYEQYF,TGTGCCACCAGCAGAGAGGCTAGCGGGAGTTTCCACTACGAGCAGTACTTC
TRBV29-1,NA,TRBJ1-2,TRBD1,CSVGQGPNYGYTF,TGCAGCGTCGGACAGGGACCTAACTATGGCTACACCTTC
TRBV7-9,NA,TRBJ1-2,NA,CASSFTGYGYTF,TGTGCCAGCAGCTTCACAGGATATGGCTACACCTTC
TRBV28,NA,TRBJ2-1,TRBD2,CASGGGYSYNEQFF,TGTGCCAGCGGCGGGGGATACTCCTACAATGAGCAGTTCTTC
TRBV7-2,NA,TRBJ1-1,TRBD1,CASSSRAQGAEAFF,TGTGCCAGCAGCTCCAGGGCACAGGGGGCTGAAGCTTTCTTT